Sequencing of this T cell receptor (beta chain) was carried out in a study of early T cells in non-severe SARS-CoV-2 infection. On the study more broadly: Sequencing of bulk RNA from unsorted whole blood was done, without chain pairing. Regarding the study as a whole: VDJdb matching favored anti-spike CD8 responses, missing private and CD4 specificities.

Each single cDNA molecule received a unique molecular identifier. TCRdb reprocessed the 5' RACE reads via MiXCR and lists one record per CDR3 protein. The sample records around 68,000 distinct CDR3 sequences, roughly 13% being singletons. V was pared by 3 bases and J by 8 bases, with 9 bases of the junction left unmatched. The CDR3 contains 13 residues. Germline loops: CDR1 GTSNPN, CDR2 SVGIG (reference sequence). This clonotype was recorded a few times. As yet, its antigen is unknown. The sample consisted of whole blood, taken at baseline. The receptor comes from an adult who was a healthcare worker with PCR-confirmed SARS-CoV-2 infection or an uninfected control (not recorded which). J is TRBJ1-1 and V is TRBV30; 7 bases align to TRBD1. DNA for the CDR3: TGTGCCTGGAGGACAGGGATGGGGTTGGAAGCTTTCTTT. Its protein product is CAWRTGMGLEAFF.